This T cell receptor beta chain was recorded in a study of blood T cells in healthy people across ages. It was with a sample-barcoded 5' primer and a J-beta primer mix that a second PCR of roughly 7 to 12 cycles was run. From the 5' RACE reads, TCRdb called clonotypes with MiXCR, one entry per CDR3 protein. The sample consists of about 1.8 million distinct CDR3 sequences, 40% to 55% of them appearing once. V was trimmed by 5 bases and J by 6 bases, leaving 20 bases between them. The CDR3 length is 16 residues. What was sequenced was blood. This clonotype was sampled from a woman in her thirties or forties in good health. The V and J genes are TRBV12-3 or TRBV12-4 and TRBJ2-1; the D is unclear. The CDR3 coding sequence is TGTGCCAGCAGTCTTGTCGCAGGTGGTTTCGGCAATGAGCAGTTCTTC. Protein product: CASSLVAGGFGNEQFF.